The 16 T cell receptor beta chains reported below all come from one sample, sequenced in a study of CD8 T cells in Susac syndrome. Reverse transcription of about 0.5 to 1 ug RNA used random hexamers. TCRdb re-called the immunoSEQ multiplex PCR reads through MiXCR, storing one row per CDR3 protein. The repertoire has about 73,000 distinct CDR3 sequences, about 95% of them found once; the top ten carry about 0.38%. Sequencing was carried out using CD8+ T cells from PBMCs. These receptors were obtained from a human donor with multiple sclerosis.

The genes are TRBV4-2 and TRBJ2-5, with a weak D call TRBD2 (6 bases). The CDR3 covers 14 residues. Trimming removed 5 bases from V and 4 bases from J, with 14 bases in between. CDR1 is LGHNA, CDR2 YNFKEQ, per germline. CDR3 nucleotides: TGTGCCAGCAGCATGCGGGACTCCGGAGAGACCCAGTACTTC. Its protein product is CASSMRDSGETQYF.

The rearrangement joins TRBV20-1 to TRBJ2-1, with D perhaps matching TRBD2 (5 bases). Germline CDR1 DFQATT, CDR2 SNEGSKA (reference sequence). This CDR3 has 14 residues. V was shortened by 3 bases and J by 7 bases, with 16 bases between the two germline ends. CDR3 amino acids: CSARALAVWNEQFF. CDR3 coding DNA: TGCAGTGCTAGGGCTCTAGCTGTCTGGAATGAGCAGTTCTTC.

The chain links TRBV27 to TRBJ1-6; possibly TRBD1 for D (5 bases). The CDR3 spans 14 residues. Per the germline V gene, CDR1 is MNHEY and CDR2 is SMNVEV (reference sequence). V gave up 2 bases and J gave up 7 bases, with 9 bases separating them. The CDR3 loop is CASSLGTQNSPLHF. CDR3 nucleotides: TGTGCCAGCAGTTTAGGGACCCAGAATTCACCCCTCCACTTT.

This clonotype turned up a few times. The gene calls are TRBV24-1 and TRBJ2-3; D tentatively reads TRBD1 or TRBD2 (6 bases each). Trimming took 5 bases from V and 1 from J, leaving 27 bases between them. The germline CDR1 and CDR2 sequences are KGHDR and SFDVKD. The CDR3 runs 20 residues. The CDR3 DNA reads as TGTGCCACCAGTGGGTCCGACGCGGGACATAACAGGAGGGGCACAGATACGCAGTATTTT. It codes for CATSGSDAGHNRRGTDTQYF.

The gene calls are TRBV6-5 and TRBJ1-1, with 7 bases aligning to TRBD1. V shed 4 bases, J shed 8 bases, and the junction held 1 base outside the gene matches. Germline V gives CDR1 MNHEY, CDR2 SVGAGI. This CDR3 spans 11 amino acids. The CDR3 sequence is CASSWGQEAFF. CDR3 coding DNA: TGTGCCAGCAGTTGGGGACAGGAAGCTTTCTTT.

V gene TRBV7-3 combines with J gene TRBJ2-7; 7 nucleotides agree with TRBD2. J lost 3 bases, V lost 2 bases, and 4 bases had no gene match. This CDR3 spans 14 amino acids. CDR1 SGHTA and CDR2 FQGTGA come from the germline V gene. The CDR3 DNA sequence: TGTGCCAGCAGCTTAGGGGGGGGGAGCTACGAGCAGTACTTC. It encodes CASSLGGGSYEQYF.

The chain has TRBV27 and TRBJ1-3; D uncertain. The CDR3 runs to 14 residues. Trimming took off 6 bases at V and 1 base at J, with 10 bases between the two ends. CDR1 is MNHEY and CDR2 is SMNVEV in the germline V gene (reference sequence). CDR3 in amino acids: CASSPWVSGNTIYF. The CDR3 nucleotides read TGTGCCAGCAGCCCATGGGTTTCTGGAAACACCATATATTTT.

The chain is built from TRBV29-1 and TRBJ1-4; 7 bases line up with TRBD1. V trimming: 6 bases; J trimming: 5 bases; junction bases outside the gene matches: 9. The germline CDR1 and CDR2 sequences are SQVTM and ANQGSEA. This CDR3 comprises 14 residues. The CDR3, as DNA: TGCAGCGTGGGCGGGACAGCCGTAAATGAAAAACTGTTTTTT. Protein sequence: CSVGGTAVNEKLFF.

This clonotype was observed a single time. The chain joins TRBV13 to TRBJ2-1, with D possibly matching TRBD1 (6 bases). V lost 2 bases and J lost 6, with 14 bases in between. The CDR3 totals 15 residues. Germline CDR1 and CDR2: PRHDT and FYEKMQ (reference sequence). CDR3 DNA sequence: TGTGCCAGCAGCTTAAGAGGGGGAGAAACCAATGAGCAGTTCTTC. It encodes CASSLRGGETNEQFF.

The J gene is TRBJ2-4, the V gene TRBV12-5; 10 bases match TRBD1. V dropped 6 bases and J dropped 7; count of bases not matched to a gene: 12. The CDR3 is 16 residues long. CDR1 is LGHNT, CDR2 FRNRAP, per germline. The CDR3 protein is CASGRSGTGDRNIQYF. The CDR3, as DNA: TGTGCTAGTGGCCGTTCCGGGACAGGGGATCGCAACATTCAGTACTTC. Supplemented by reference TRBV12-5 and TRBJ2-4, the full variable domain reads DARVTQTPRHKVTEMGQEVTMRCQPILGHNTVFWYRQTMMQGLELLAYFRNRAPLDDSGMPKDRFSAEMPDATLATLKIQPSEPRDSAVYFCASGRSGTGDRNIQYFGAGTRLSVL.

The chain links TRBV27 to TRBJ2-5; the D gene is possibly TRBD1 (5 bases). The V end was cut by 4 bases, the J end by 5 bases, with 11 bases between. The CDR3 runs to 13 residues. Germline V CDR1 and CDR2: MNHEY, SMNVEV (reference sequence). The DNA of the CDR3 is TGTGCCAGCAGTTCCCTGGACAAGGAGACCCAGTACTTC. It specifies CASSSLDKETQYF.

V gene TRBV3-1 combines with J gene TRBJ2-5; 10 bases match TRBD2. The ends lost 5 bases at V and 3 bases at J; junction bases unmatched: 6. This CDR3 has 15 amino acids. CDR1 LGHDT and CDR2 YNNKEL come from the germline V gene (reference sequence). The CDR3 sequence is CASSSRTSGEETQYF. CDR3 nucleotides: TGTGCCAGCAGCTCTCGGACTAGCGGAGAAGAGACCCAGTACTTC.

The chain combines TRBV19 with TRBJ1-1; D is unclear. The length of the CDR3 is 13 residues. Trimming pared 2 bases from V and 0 bases from J, leaving 4 bases between. The germline gives CDR1 LNHDA, CDR2 SQIVND (reference sequence). The CDR3 here is CASSITMNTEAFF. The CDR3 DNA reads as TGTGCCAGTAGTATAACCATGAACACTGAAGCTTTCTTT. The complete variable domain, with remaining parts taken from reference TRBV19 and TRBJ1-1, reads DGGITQSPKYLFRKEGQNVTLSCEQNLNHDAMYWYRQDPGQGLRLIYYSQIVNDFQKGDIAEGYSVSREKKESFPLTVTSAQKNPTAFYLCASSITMNTEAFFGQGTRLTVV.

V gene TRBV29-1 combines with J gene TRBJ1-2; D uncertain. CDR1 and CDR2 from the germline V gene are SQVTM and ANQGSEA. The CDR3 is 14 residues long. V was clipped by 6 bases and J by 2 bases, with 16 bases between them. CDR3 nucleotide sequence: TGCAGCGTCGCAAGCACCTTGGGAAACTATGGCTACACCTTC. This codes for CSVASTLGNYGYTF. Full variable domain (outside the CDR3, taken from reference TRBV29-1 and TRBJ1-2): SAVISQKPSRDICQRGTSLTIQCQVDSQVTMMFWYRQQPGQSLTLIATANQGSEATYESGFVIDKFPISRPNLTFSTLTVSNMSPEDSSIYLCSVASTLGNYGYTFGSGTRLTVV.

This sequence joins TRBV20-1 and TRBJ1-2; D might be TRBD1 (6 bases). V dropped 0 bases and J dropped 3 bases, with 17 bases sitting between them. Germline CDR1 and CDR2: DFQATT and SNEGSKA (reference sequence). The CDR3 is 16 residues long. DNA of the CDR3: TGCAGTGCTAGAGATCCACAGGGTGGGGGGTACTATGGCTACACCTTC. It specifies CSARDPQGGGYYGYTF.

V is TRBV7-9 and J is TRBJ1-4; D not resolved. The CDR3 runs 15 residues. Germline values: CDR1 SEHNR, CDR2 FQNEAQ (reference sequence). V lost 5 bases and J lost 0, with 10 bases in between. CDR3 nucleotide sequence: TGTGCCAGCAGCGCCCGGGAGACAACTAATGAAAAACTGTTTTTT. Amino acids: CASSARETTNEKLFF.